Listed here is a single TCR beta chain. Its antigen is unidentified. TCRdb recomputed calls from the RT-PCR reads with MiXCR, one row per CDR3 protein. The sample contains approximately 700,000 distinct CDR3 sequences, 15% to 17% of which appear only once. The germline V gene has CDR1 SGHTA and CDR2 FQGNSA. This CDR3 comprises 16 residues. J gave up 4 bases and V 7 bases, and 14 bases lay outside the gene matches. These data come from a study of response to subunit inactivated influenza vaccine. Study results and limitations: It was suggested by the authors that few new T cells are recruited by each seasonal influenza vaccination.

The source is a man aged 45-65 years who received an inactivated influenza vaccine. Sequences were derived from PBMCs from blood, sampled approximately 12 days after vaccination. The chain carries TRBV7-2 and TRBJ2-3; 7 bases line up with TRBD2. CDR3 DNA sequence: TGTGCCAGCAACCCCCTTGGGGGAGGGCCTCCAGATACGCAGTATTTT. It translates to CASNPLGGGPPDTQYF.